This T cell receptor beta chain was retrieved from a study of OX40 agonist ivuxolimab in advanced cancers. As for the study in general: Patients received ivuxolimab, an agonistic anti-OX40 (CD134) antibody. Study results and limitations: Both CD4+ and CD8+ T cell populations in blood had undergone clonal expansion by week 6 at 0.1 to 3.0 mg/kg. CD8+ T cells (on average) carried more expanded clones than CD4+ T cells.

Looked up from germline, CDR1 is MNHEY and CDR2 is SMNVEV (reference sequence). V was pared by 5 bases and J by 4 bases, with 10 bases of the junction left unmatched. This CDR3 is 15 amino acids long. TCRdb keeps only in-frame clones here, not all; method: immunoSEQ multiplex PCR. Of 77,000 or so clones in the sample, almost 90% were seen once. Notes on this clone: Its antigen remains unidentified.

Sequences were derived from CD4+ or CD8+ T cells sorted from blood, sampled in a trial of the OX40 agonist ivuxolimab. The receptor was derived from an adult with an advanced solid tumor such as melanoma, head and neck, liver or kidney cancer. The V gene is TRBV27, the J gene TRBJ2-5; TRBD1 matches at 7 bases. The CDR3 bases are TGTGCCAGCAGTCCCATCCGACAGGGTCGAGAGACCCAGTACTTC. Amino acid sequence: CASSPIRQGRETQYF.